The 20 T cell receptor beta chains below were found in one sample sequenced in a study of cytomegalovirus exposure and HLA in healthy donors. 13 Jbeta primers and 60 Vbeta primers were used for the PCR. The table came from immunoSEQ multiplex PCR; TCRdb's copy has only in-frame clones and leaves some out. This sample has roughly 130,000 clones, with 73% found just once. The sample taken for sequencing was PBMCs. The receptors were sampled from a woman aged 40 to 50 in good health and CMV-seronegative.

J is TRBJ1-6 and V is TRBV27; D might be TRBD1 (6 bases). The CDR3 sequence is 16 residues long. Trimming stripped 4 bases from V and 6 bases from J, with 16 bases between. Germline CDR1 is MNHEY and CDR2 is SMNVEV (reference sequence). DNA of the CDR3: TGTGCCAGCAGTTCCGAGGGGACACCGCGTAATTCACCCCTCCACTTT. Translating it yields CASSSEGTPRNSPLHF.

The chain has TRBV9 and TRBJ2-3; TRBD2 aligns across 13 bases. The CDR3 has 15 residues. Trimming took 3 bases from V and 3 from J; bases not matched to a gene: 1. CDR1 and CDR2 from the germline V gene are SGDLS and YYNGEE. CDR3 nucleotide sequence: TGTGCCAGCAGCGCGGGACTAGCGGGAACAGATACGCAGTATTTT. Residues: CASSAGLAGTDTQYF.

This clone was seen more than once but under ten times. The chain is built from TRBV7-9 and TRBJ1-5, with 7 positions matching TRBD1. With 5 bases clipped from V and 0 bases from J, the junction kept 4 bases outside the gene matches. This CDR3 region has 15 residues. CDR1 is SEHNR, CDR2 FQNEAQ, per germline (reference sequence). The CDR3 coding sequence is TGTGCCAGCAGCCGGGACAGTTATAGCAATCAGCCCCAGCATTTT. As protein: CASSRDSYSNQPQHF.

The CDR3 region is CASSMDRGYTEAFF. DNA for the CDR3: TGTGCCAGTAGTATGGACAGGGGTTACACTGAAGCTTTCTTT. The chain has TRBV19 and TRBJ1-1; 9 bases match TRBD1. V lost 3 bases to trimming and J lost 3 bases; unmatched junction nucleotides: 2. CDR1 is LNHDA and CDR2 is SQIVND in the germline V gene (reference sequence). CDR3 length: 14 amino acids.

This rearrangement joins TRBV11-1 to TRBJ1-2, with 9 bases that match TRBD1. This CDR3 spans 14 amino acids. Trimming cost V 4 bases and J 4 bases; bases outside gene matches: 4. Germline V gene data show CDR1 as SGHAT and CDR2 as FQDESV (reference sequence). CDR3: CASSSGTGIYGYTF. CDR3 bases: TGTGCCAGCAGCTCCGGGACAGGGATCTATGGCTACACCTTC.

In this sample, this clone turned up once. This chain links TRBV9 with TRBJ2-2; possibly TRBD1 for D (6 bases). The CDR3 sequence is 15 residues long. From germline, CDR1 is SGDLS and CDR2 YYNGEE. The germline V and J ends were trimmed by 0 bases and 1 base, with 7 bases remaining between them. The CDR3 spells CASSVVGGNTGELFF. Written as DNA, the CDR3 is TGTGCCAGCAGCGTAGTAGGGGGGAACACCGGGGAGCTGTTTTTT.

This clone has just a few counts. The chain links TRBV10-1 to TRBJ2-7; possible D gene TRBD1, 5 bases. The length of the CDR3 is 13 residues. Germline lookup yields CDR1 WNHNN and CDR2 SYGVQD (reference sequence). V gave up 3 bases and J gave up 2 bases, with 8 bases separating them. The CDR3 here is CASSENRPYEQYV. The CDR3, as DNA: TGCGCCAGCAGTGAAAACAGGCCCTACGAGCAGTACGTC.

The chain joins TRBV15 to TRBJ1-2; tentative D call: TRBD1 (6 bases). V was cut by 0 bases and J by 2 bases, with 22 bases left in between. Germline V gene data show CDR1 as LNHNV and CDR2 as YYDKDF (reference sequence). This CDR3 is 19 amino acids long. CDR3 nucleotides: TGTGCCACCAGCAGAGATGCTGCCCGGGACACAGAATTAAACTATGGCTACACCTTC. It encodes CATSRDAARDTELNYGYTF. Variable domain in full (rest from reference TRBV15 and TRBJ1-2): DAMVIQNPRYQVTQFGKPVTLSCSQTLNHNVMYWYQQKSSQAPKLLFHYYDKDFNNEADTPDNFQSRRPNTSFCFLDIRSPGLGDTAMYLCATSRDAARDTELNYGYTFGSGTRLTVV.

The CDR3 DNA reads as TGTGCCAGCTCACCAGACAGGCCCACAGATACGCAGTATTTT. Translated: CASSPDRPTDTQYF. This chain links TRBV18 with TRBJ2-3; a weak D match, TRBD1 (6 bases). The V end was cut by 2 bases, the J end by 2 bases, with 8 bases between. This CDR3 is built from 14 residues. From germline, CDR1 is KGHSH and CDR2 LQKENI.

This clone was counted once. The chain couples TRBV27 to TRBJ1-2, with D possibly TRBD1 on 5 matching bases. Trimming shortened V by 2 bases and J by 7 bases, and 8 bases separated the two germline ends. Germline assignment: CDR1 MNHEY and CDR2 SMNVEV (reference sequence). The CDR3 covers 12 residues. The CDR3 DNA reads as TGTGCCAGCAGTTTAGGGGGGGGTGGCTACACCTTC. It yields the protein CASSLGGGGYTF.

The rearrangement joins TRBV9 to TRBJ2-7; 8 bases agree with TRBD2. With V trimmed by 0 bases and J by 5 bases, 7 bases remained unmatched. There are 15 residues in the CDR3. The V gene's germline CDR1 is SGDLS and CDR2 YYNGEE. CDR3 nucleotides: TGTGCCAGCAGCGTAGACCCCGGGACTAGTGACGAGCAGTACTTC. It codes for CASSVDPGTSDEQYF.

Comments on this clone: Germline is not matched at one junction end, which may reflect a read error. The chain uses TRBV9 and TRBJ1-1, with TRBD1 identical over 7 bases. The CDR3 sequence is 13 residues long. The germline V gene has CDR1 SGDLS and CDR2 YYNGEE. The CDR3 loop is CASSAQTGTEMIF. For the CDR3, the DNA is TGTGCCAGCAGCGCCCAAACCGGGACAGAGATGATATTT.

The CDR3 loop is CASSSLRTGPQETQYF. CDR3 in DNA: TGTGCCAGCAGTTCCCTCCGGACAGGGCCCCAAGAGACCCAGTACTTC. The chain carries TRBV27 and TRBJ2-5; TRBD1 aligns across 8 bases. The CDR3 extends over 16 amino acids. J lost 1 base, V lost 4 bases, and 8 bases had no gene match. CDR1 is MNHEY, CDR2 SMNVEV, per germline (reference sequence).

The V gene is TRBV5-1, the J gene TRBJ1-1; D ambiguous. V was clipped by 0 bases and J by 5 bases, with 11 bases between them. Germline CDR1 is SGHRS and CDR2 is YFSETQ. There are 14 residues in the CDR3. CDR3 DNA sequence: TGCGCCAGCAGCTTGGTGGCCTCGGGGACTGAAGCTTTCTTT. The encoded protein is CASSLVASGTEAFF.

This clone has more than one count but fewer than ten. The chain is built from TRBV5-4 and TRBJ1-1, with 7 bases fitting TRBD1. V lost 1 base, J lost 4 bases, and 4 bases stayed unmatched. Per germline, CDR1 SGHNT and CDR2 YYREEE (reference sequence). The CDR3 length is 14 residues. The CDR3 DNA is TGTGCCAGCAGCTTGTTCGGACAGGTCACTGAAGCTTTCTTT. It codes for CASSLFGQVTEAFF.

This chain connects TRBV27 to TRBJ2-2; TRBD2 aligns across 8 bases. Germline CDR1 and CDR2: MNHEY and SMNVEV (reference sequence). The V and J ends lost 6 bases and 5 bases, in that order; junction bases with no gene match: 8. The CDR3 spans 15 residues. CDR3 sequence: CASSPGLGRTGELFF. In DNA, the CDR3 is TGTGCCAGCAGCCCGGGACTAGGTAGGACCGGGGAGCTGTTTTTT.

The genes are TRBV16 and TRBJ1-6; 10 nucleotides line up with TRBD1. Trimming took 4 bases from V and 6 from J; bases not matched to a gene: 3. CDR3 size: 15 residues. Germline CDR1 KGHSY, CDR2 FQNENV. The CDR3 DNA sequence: TGTGCCAGCAGCCTTGGGACAGGGGCTAATTCACCCCTCCACTTT. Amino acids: CASSLGTGANSPLHF.

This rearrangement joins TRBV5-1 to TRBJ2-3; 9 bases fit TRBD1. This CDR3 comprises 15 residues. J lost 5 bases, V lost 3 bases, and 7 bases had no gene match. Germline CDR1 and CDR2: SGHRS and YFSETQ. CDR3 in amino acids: CASSSGTGRIDTQYF. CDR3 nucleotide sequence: TGCGCCAGCAGCTCTGGGACAGGGCGAATAGATACGCAGTATTTT.

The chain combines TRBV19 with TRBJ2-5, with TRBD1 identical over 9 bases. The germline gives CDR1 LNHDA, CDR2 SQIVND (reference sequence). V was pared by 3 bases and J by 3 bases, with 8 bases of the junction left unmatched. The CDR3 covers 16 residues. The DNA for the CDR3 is TGTGCCAGTAGTATCGGCCAACAGGGGGCGGAAGAGACCCAGTACTTC. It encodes CASSIGQQGAEETQYF. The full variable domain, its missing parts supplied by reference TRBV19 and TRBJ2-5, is DGGITQSPKYLFRKEGQNVTLSCEQNLNHDAMYWYRQDPGQGLRLIYYSQIVNDFQKGDIAEGYSVSREKKESFPLTVTSAQKNPTAFYLCASSIGQQGAEETQYFGPGTRLLVL.

The CDR3, as DNA: TGTGCCAGCAGTTTATCCGTCGGGGAAGGGTATGGCTACACCTTC. Its protein product is CASSLSVGEGYGYTF. The J gene is TRBJ1-2, the V gene TRBV27, with unresolved D. CDR3 length: 15 amino acids. Germline CDR1 MNHEY, CDR2 SMNVEV (reference sequence). V dropped 0 bases and J dropped 5 bases, with 13 bases sitting between them.